The T cell receptor (beta chain) under discussion was sequenced for a study of OX40 agonist ivuxolimab in advanced cancers. Study in general: Ivuxolimab, an antibody acting as an agonist of OX40 (CD134), was used to treat patients.

The germline V gene has CDR1 SGDLS and CDR2 YYNGEE. V lost 0 bases, J lost 4 bases, and 16 bases lay in between. The CDR3 totals 16 residues. No patient had autoimmune disease or received systemic immunosuppression. Clones were read by immunoSEQ multiplex PCR, and TCRdb kept only the in-frame ones, dropping some. Altogether roughly 74,000 clones are present, approximately 90% being singletons, with the ten largest covering 6.5% to 9.5%. Study results and limitations: More expanded clones were found, on average, in CD8+ than in CD4+ T cells. Clonal expansion among partial responders at 0.1-3.0 mg/kg ranked near the lowest.

Turning to this clone: Antigen: not known.

The sequence derives from an adult with an advanced solid tumor such as melanoma, head and neck, liver or kidney cancer. This chain joins TRBV9 and TRBJ1-1, with D possibly matching TRBD1 (6 bases). The input for sequencing was CD4+ or CD8+ T cells sorted from blood, taken in a trial of the OX40 agonist ivuxolimab. As DNA, the CDR3 is TGTGCCAGCAGCGTAGATCAGGGGCATGGCGGCACTGAAGCTTTCTTT. This translates into CASSVDQGHGGTEAFF.